This paragraph covers one T cell receptor (beta chain) sequence. As handled by the study authors: Nucleated cell counts were estimated from reference gene primer amplification. The method was immunoSEQ multiplex PCR; TCRdb's version includes in-frame clones alone and lacks a portion of them. That table supplies the V and J calls and clone size; D and trimming were determined from the DNA. The data hold fewer than 350,000 clones, with approximately 90% observed a single time. This sample is drawn from a study of blood T cell repertoires in COVID-19. At the level of the study: Material from acute and convalescent COVID-19 was sourced from the United States, Italy and Spain. Sources were T cells, B-cell-depleted T cells, or PBMCs; the material itself was cDNA or gDNA.

Germline CDR1 SGHTA, CDR2 FQGTGA. The CDR3 sequence is 14 residues long. V was pared by 2 bases and J by 5 bases, with 12 bases between. The genes are TRBV7-3 and TRBJ1-2; D unclear. The TCR comes from a man aged 40-50 years with acute or convalescent COVID-19. The sample consisted of peripheral blood. CDR3 protein: CASSLSPAGYGYTF. The CDR3 coding sequence is TGTGCCAGCAGCTTATCGCCCGCCGGTTATGGCTACACCTTC.